A selection of T cell receptor beta chains follows, all from one sample in a study of Ad26.COV2.S vaccination and SARS-CoV-2 variants. Some clones are missing from TCRdb's copy, which holds only in-frame ones; the method was immunoSEQ multiplex PCR. The profile covers hundreds of thousands of clones, with roughly 90% appearing a single time and 9.5% to 15% taken by the ten largest. This specimen consisted of peripheral blood, obtained in a trial of Ad26.COV2.S vaccine versus placebo. The receptors derive from a person between 18 and 59 years old who received the Ad26.COV2.S COVID-19 vaccine or a placebo. Both conserved end residues are part of each CDR3. Fields, in order: clone size, V gene, J gene, D gene, CDR3 DNA, CDR3 protein. The D gene is left open where the match is weak. Rows may omit the clone size; those that give it use once, few, many or a size class.

>.|TRBV29-1|TRBJ1-2|TRBD1
TGCAGCGTACGACCCAACAGGGGGGACTATGGCTACACCTTC
CSVRPNRGDYGYTF
>.|TRBV19|TRBJ2-6|.
TGTGCCAGTAAGGGGGGAAACGTCCTGACTTTC
CASKGGNVLTF
>.|TRBV29-1|TRBJ2-3|TRBD2
TGCAGCGTTGACAGGTTAGCGGGAGACCCCCGCACAGATACGCAGTATTTT
CSVDRLAGDPRTDTQYF
>.|TRBV6-5|TRBJ2-3|TRBD1
TGTGCCAGCAGCCTTGGACAGGGGGTGGGAAATACGCAGTATTTT
CASSLGQGVGNTQYF
>.|TRBV4-3|TRBJ1-1|.
TGCGCCAGCAGCCAAGATTCTTGGGGCGCAACTGAAGCTTTCTTT
CASSQDSWGATEAFF
>.|TRBV29-1|TRBJ1-2|.
TGCAGCGTACTGGGGGAAACTAACTATGGCTACACCTTC
CSVLGETNYGYTF
>.|TRBV7-9|TRBJ2-3|.
TGTGCCAGCAGCCCGGATACGACCTGGGTGGCTACGCAGTATTTT
CASSPDTTWVATQYF
>.|TRBV5-5|TRBJ2-3|TRBD1
TGTGCCAGCAGCTCCCAGACAGGGGTAGATACGCAGTATTTT
CASSSQTGVDTQYF
>.|TRBV15|TRBJ2-7|TRBD1
TGTGCCACCAGCCCCGGGACAGGGCCCTACGAGCAGTACTTC
CATSPGTGPYEQYF
>.|TRBV6-4|TRBJ2-5|.
TGTGCCAGCAGTGAGTCCGCGCAAGGGACCCAGTACTTC
CASSESAQGTQYF
>.|TRBV7-3|TRBJ2-2|.
TGTGCCAGCAGCTTATCCGGGAGGGAGCTGTTTTTT
CASSLSGRELFF
>.|TRBV7-6|TRBJ2-5|.
TGTGCCAGCAGCTTAAATCCGGAGGGGCAAGAGACCCAGTACTTC
CASSLNPEGQETQYF
>.|TRBV15|TRBJ2-5|TRBD1
TGTGCCACCAGCAGCCAAACAGGGGGCTGGGAGACCCAGTACTTC
CATSSQTGGWETQYF
>.|TRBV29-1|TRBJ2-3|TRBD2
TGCAGCGTTGTAGGACTAGCGGGAGCCAGTAACACAGATACGCAGTATTTT
CSVVGLAGASNTDTQYF
>.|TRBV6-6|TRBJ2-7|TRBD2
TGTGCCAGCAGCGATCATGGAAGACTAGCGGGACCGTCTCCTACTAACGAGCAGTACTTC
CASSDHGRLAGPSPTNEQYF
>once|TRBV27|TRBJ2-2|TRBD1
TGTGCCAGCAGTCATCGACAGGGGAACACCGGGGAGCTGTTTTTT
CASSHRQGNTGELFF
>.|TRBV6-1|TRBJ2-6|TRBD1
TGTGCCAGCAGTGCCCGACAGGGCCTCTCTGGGGCCAACGTCCTGACTTTC
CASSARQGLSGANVLTF
>once|TRBV3-1/TRBV3-2|TRBJ2-3|.
TGTGCCAGCGCCGGACGGTCGGCGGGGGCCCAAGATACGCAGTATTTT
CASAGRSAGAQDTQYF
>once|TRBV18|TRBJ1-3|.
TGTGCCAGCTCACCAGGAGATAGGGGACGGACTGGAAACACCATATATTTT
CASSPGDRGRTGNTIYF
>.|TRBV7-8|TRBJ1-6|TRBD1
TGTGCCAGCAGCTTGACAGGGAACAATTCACCCCTCCACTTT
CASSLTGNNSPLHF
>.|TRBV28|TRBJ2-7|.
TGTGCCAGCAGAGAGTTTCAGGACGGGTATGGTGTGGGGTACGAGCAGTACTTC
CASREFQDGYGVGYEQYF
>.|TRBV6-2/TRBV6-3|TRBJ1-5|.
TGTGCCAGCAGCGGACAAAGCAATCAGCCCCAGCATTTT
CASSGQSNQPQHF
>few|TRBV20-1|TRBJ2-2|TRBD2
TGCAGTGCTAGTCTAGCGGGAGGGAACACCGGGGAGCTGTTTTTT
CSASLAGGNTGELFF
>.|TRBV7-9|TRBJ1-6|TRBD1
TGTGCCAGCAGCTTATGGCAGGGGGAGTATAATTCACCCCTCCACTTT
CASSLWQGEYNSPLHF
>.|TRBV5-1|TRBJ2-1|.
TGCGCCAGCAGCTTGAGTTTGGCGGGGGCGAATGGTGAGCAGTTCTTC
CASSLSLAGANGEQFF